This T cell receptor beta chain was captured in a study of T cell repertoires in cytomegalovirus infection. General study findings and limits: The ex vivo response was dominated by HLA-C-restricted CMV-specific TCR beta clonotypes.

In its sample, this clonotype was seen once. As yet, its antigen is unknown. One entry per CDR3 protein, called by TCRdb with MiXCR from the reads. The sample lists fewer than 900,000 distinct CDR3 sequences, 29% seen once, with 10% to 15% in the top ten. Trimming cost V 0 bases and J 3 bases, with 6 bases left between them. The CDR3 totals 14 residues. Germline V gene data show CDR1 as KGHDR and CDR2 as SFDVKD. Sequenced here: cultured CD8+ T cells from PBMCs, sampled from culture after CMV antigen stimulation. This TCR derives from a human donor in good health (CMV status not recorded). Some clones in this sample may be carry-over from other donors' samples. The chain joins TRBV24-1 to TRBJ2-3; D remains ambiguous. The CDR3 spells CATSDLTETDTQYF. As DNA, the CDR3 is TGTGCCACCAGTGATTTGACAGAAACAGATACGCAGTATTTT.